The entry that follows covers one TCR beta chain sequence. PCR was performed a second time for about 7 to 11 cycles using a sample-barcoded 5' primer and a J-beta primer mix. TCRdb used MiXCR to reprocess the 5' RACE reads, holding one entry per CDR3 protein. The data contain approximately 1.5 million distinct CDR3 sequences, approximately 42% of them seen just once; the ten biggest clones take up about 4%. The data stem from a study of blood T cells in healthy people across ages. Germline CDR1 reads SEHNR; CDR2 reads FQNEAQ (reference sequence). With V trimmed by 5 bases and J by 7 bases, 7 bases remained unmatched. The CDR3 is 14 amino acids.

The sample taken for sequencing was blood. The sequence derives from a woman younger than 35 in good health. V and J are TRBV7-9 and TRBJ1-4, with 7 bases aligning to TRBD1. CDR3 DNA: TGTGCCAGCAGCCCCAGGGGGGCGGGTGAAAAACTGTTTTTT. Its translation is CASSPRGAGEKLFF.